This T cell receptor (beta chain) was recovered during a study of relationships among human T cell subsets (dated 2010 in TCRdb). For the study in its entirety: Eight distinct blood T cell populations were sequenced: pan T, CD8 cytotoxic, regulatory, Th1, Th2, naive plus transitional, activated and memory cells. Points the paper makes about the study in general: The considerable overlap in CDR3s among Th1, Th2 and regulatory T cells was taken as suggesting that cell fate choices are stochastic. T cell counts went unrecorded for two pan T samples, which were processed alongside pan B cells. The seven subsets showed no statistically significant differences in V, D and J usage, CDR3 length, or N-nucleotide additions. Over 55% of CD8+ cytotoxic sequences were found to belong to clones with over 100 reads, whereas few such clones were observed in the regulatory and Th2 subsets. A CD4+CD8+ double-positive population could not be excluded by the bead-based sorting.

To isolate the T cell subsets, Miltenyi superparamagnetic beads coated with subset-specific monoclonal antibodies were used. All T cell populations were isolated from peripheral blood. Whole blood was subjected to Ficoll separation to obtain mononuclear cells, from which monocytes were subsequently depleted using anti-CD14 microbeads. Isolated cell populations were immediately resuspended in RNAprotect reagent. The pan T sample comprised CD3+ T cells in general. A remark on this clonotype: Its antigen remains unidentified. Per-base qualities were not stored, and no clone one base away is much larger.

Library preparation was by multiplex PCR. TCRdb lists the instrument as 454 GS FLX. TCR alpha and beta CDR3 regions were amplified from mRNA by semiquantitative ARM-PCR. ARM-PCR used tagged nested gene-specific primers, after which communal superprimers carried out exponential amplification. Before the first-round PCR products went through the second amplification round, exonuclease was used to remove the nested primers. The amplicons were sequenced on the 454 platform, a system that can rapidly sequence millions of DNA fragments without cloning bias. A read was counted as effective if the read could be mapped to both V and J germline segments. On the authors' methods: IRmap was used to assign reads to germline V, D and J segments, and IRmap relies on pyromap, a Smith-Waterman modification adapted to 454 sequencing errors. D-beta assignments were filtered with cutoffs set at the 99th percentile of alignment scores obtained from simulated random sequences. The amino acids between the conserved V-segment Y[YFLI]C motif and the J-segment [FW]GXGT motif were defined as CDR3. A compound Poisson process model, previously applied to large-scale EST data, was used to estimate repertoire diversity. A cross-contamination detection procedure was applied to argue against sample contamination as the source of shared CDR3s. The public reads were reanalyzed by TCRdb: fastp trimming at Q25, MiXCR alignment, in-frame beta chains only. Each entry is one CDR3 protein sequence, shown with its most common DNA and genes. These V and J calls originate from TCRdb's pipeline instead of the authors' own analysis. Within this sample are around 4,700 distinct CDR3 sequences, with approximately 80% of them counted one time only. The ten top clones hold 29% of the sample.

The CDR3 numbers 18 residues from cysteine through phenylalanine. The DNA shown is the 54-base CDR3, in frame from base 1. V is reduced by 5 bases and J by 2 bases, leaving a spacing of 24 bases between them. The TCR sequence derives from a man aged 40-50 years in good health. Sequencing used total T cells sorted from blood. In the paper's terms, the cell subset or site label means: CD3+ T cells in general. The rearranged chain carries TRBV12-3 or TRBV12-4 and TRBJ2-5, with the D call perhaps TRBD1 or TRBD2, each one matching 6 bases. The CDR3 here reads CASSPLRGATRGQETQYF. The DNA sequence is TGTGCCAGCAGTCCTCTACGCGGGGCGACAAGGGGGCAAGAGACCCAGTACTTC.